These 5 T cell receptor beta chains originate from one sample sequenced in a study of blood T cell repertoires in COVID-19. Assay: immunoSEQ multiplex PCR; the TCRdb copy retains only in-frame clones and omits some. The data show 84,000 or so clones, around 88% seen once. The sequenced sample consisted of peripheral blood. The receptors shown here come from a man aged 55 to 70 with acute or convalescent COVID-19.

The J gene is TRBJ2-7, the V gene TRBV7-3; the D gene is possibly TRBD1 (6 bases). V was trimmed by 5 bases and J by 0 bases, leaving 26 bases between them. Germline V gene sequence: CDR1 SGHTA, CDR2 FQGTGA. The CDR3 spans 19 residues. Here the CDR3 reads CASSPWTDRPLPHSYEQYF. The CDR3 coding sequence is TGTGCCAGCAGCCCATGGACAGACCGACCGCTTCCTCACTCCTACGAGCAGTACTTC.

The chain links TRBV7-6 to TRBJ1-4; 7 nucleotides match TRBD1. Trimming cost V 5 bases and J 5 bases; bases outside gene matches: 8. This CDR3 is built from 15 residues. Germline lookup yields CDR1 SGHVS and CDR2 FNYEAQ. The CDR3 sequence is CASSRGQAGNEKLFF. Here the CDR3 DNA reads TGTGCCAGCAGCCGAGGACAGGCAGGGAATGAAAAACTGTTTTTT.

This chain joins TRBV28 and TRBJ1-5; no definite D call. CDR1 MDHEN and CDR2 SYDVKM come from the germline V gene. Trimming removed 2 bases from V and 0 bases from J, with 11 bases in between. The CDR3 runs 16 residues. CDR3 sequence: CASSLGPGYSNQPQHF. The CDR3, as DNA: TGTGCCAGCAGTTTAGGCCCGGGGTATAGCAATCAGCCCCAGCATTTT.

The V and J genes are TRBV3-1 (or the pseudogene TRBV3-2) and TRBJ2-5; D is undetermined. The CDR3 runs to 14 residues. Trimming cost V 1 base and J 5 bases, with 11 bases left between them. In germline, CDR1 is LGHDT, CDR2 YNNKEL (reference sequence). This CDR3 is CASSQGVARETQYF. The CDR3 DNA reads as TGTGCCAGCAGCCAAGGCGTCGCCAGGGAGACCCAGTACTTC.

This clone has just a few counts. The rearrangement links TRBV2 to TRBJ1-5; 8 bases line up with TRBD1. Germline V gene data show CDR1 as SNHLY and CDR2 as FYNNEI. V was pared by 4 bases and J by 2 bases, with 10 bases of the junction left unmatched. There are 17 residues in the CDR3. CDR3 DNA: TGTGCCAGCAGTGCCACGAGACAGGGGTTCGGCAATCAGCCCCAGCATTTT. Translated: CASSATRQGFGNQPQHF.